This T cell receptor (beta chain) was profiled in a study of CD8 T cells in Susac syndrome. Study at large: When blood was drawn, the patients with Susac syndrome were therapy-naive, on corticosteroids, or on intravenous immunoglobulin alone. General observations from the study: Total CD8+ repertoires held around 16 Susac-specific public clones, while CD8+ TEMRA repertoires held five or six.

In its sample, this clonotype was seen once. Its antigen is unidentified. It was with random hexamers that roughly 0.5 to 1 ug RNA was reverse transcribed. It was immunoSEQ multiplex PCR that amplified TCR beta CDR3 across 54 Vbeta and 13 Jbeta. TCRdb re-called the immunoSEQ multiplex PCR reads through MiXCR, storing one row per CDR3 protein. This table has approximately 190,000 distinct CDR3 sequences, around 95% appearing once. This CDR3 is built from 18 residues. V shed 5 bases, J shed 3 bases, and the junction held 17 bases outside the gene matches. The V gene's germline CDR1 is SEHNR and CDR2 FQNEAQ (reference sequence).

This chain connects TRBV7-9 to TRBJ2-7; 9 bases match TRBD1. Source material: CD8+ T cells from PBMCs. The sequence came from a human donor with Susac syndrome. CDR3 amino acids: CASSDDYPTGGAGYEQYF. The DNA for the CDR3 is TGTGCCAGCAGCGACGACTACCCCACAGGGGGCGCGGGCTACGAGCAGTACTTC.